This T cell receptor (beta chain) was captured by sequencing in a study of cytomegalovirus exposure and HLA in healthy donors. Study overall: Early release data held 85 million or so unique TCRs from HLA-typed donors.

Both 60 Vbeta primers and 13 Jbeta primers went into the PCR. Using immunoSEQ multiplex PCR, the repertoire was profiled, and TCRdb retains in-frame clones only, with some absent. The data contain around 140,000 clones, around 82% of them singletons. Findings and limits, study-wide: TCR association rates varied by HLA locus in a later analysis, with DRB1 highest and HLA-C lowest.

As to this clone: Its antigen is unidentified.

Material: PBMCs. This clonotype was sampled from a woman between 40 and 50 years old in good health and CMV-seropositive.

CDR3: CASSRLRLGAQRDEQFF. CDR3 DNA sequence: TGTGCCAGCAGCCGCCTTCGGTTGGGGGCGCAAAGGGATGAGCAGTTCTTC. This chain links TRBV11-2 with TRBJ2-1, with D possibly being TRBD1 (6 bases). Trimming took off 5 bases at V and 8 bases at J, with 25 bases between the two ends. Germline CDR1 and CDR2: SGHAT and FQNNGV. CDR3 length: 17 residues.